The 14 T cell receptor beta chains below all came from one sample that was sequenced in a study of OX40 agonist ivuxolimab in advanced cancers. The method was immunoSEQ multiplex PCR; TCRdb's version includes in-frame clones alone and lacks a portion of them. The table includes approximately 18,000 clones, less than 90% detected once. The input for sequencing was CD4+ or CD8+ T cells sorted from blood, taken in a trial of the OX40 agonist ivuxolimab. The receptors here all came from an adult with an advanced solid tumor such as melanoma, head and neck, liver or kidney cancer.

The chain employs TRBV10-1 and TRBJ2-7; TRBD1 agrees at 7 bases. V shed 8 bases, J shed 9 bases, and the junction held 19 bases outside the gene matches. The CDR3 totals 15 residues. Germline-derived CDR1 and CDR2 are WNHNN and SYGVQD (reference sequence). In DNA form, the CDR3 reads TGCGCCAGCTCTCCACAGGGGTCCTTCCCTCTCGGGCAGTACTTC. Translating gives CASSPQGSFPLGQYF.

The chain combines TRBV5-4 with TRBJ2-1; TRBD2 agrees at 11 bases. J was trimmed by 2 bases and V by 7 bases; bases with no gene match: 11. The germline gives CDR1 SGHNT, CDR2 YYREEE (reference sequence). This CDR3 has 17 amino acids. The CDR3 nucleotides are TGTGCCAGCTGGGGTCCTACTAGCGGGAGTCCCTACAATGAGCAGTTCTTC. Protein: CASWGPTSGSPYNEQFF.

The genes are TRBV9 and TRBJ2-2; no firm D call. The CDR3 contains 12 residues. Trimming took 7 bases from V and 7 from J, leaving 11 bases between them. In germline, CDR1 is SGDLS, CDR2 YYNGEE. The CDR3 DNA is TGTGCCAGCTCCACGTTGGACGGGGAGCTGTTTTTT. Translation gives CASSTLDGELFF.

The chain is built from TRBV5-6 and TRBJ2-2; D is perhaps TRBD1 (8 bases). V dropped 2 bases and J dropped 4 bases, with 15 bases sitting between them. Looked up from germline, CDR1 is SGHDT and CDR2 is YYEEEE. This CDR3 is built from 16 residues. This CDR3 reads CASSFRQGRATGELFF. CDR3 DNA sequence: TGTGCCAGCAGCTTTCGACAGGGGAGGGCCACCGGGGAGCTGTTTTTT.

This sequence joins TRBV19 and TRBJ2-2; TRBD1 agrees at 11 bases. This CDR3 spans 16 amino acids. The germline V gene encodes CDR1 LNHDA and CDR2 SQIVND (reference sequence). Losses at the gene ends were 5 bases for V and 7 bases for J; bases not matched to a gene: 9. The CDR3 coding sequence is TGTGCCAGTAGTCCTCGACAAGGGACAGGGGGCGGGGAGCTGTTTTTT. Its protein product is CASSPRQGTGGGELFF.

This sequence joins TRBV2 and TRBJ1-5; the D is unclear. Trimming cost V 7 bases and J 2 bases, with 12 bases left between them. Germline-derived CDR1 and CDR2 are SNHLY and FYNNEI. The CDR3 covers 14 residues. This CDR3 reads CASKAGSGNQPQHF. As DNA, the CDR3 is TGTGCCAGCAAAGCCGGGTCGGGCAATCAGCCCCAGCATTTT.

This clone is deemed medium-sized. This chain uses TRBV18 with TRBJ1-3, with 7 bases that match TRBD1. V lost 3 bases and J lost 2; bases outside the gene matches: 4. Per germline, CDR1 KGHSH and CDR2 LQKENI. The CDR3 covers 15 residues. CDR3 sequence (DNA): TGTGCCAGCTCACCGGACAGGTTACCTGGAAACACCATATATTTT. This translates into CASSPDRLPGNTIYF.

This clone was picked up one time. The chain recombines TRBV18 with TRBJ2-5; 9 bases fit TRBD1. The germline V gene encodes CDR1 KGHSH and CDR2 LQKENI. J gave up 5 bases and V 6 bases, and 16 bases lay outside the gene matches. The CDR3 loop spans 17 amino acids. The CDR3 DNA sequence: TGTGCCAGCTCCCCAAACAGAAACAGGGGGCGTGGGGAGACCCAGTACTTC. This translates into CASSPNRNRGRGETQYF.

The V and J genes are TRBV5-1 and TRBJ2-1; D uncertain. Germline CDR1 is SGHRS and CDR2 is YFSETQ. V shed 1 base and J shed 5 bases, with 7 bases lying between them. There are 13 residues in the CDR3. The CDR3 here is CASSLWGDNEQFF. CDR3 nucleotides: TGCGCCAGCAGCTTGTGGGGTGACAATGAGCAGTTCTTC.

The rearrangement uses TRBV19 and TRBJ1-5; 8 nucleotides match TRBD1. Trimming removed 3 bases from V and 2 bases from J; junction bases left unmatched: 12. From germline, CDR1 is LNHDA and CDR2 SQIVND (reference sequence). The CDR3 spans 18 residues. CDR3 DNA sequence: TGTGCCAGTAGTATGGCGACAGGGGTGGGGTCGGGCAATCAGCCCCAGCATTTT. It yields the protein CASSMATGVGSGNQPQHF.

This chain links TRBV15 with TRBJ2-1, with a possible D match to TRBD2 (5 bases). The CDR3 covers 12 residues. With 2 bases removed from V and 11 bases from J, the gap between germline ends came to 10 bases. The germline V gene encodes CDR1 LNHNV and CDR2 YYDKDF (reference sequence). CDR3 region: CATSRRETQQFF. The CDR3 nucleotides are TGTGCCACCAGCAGACGGGAAACCCAGCAGTTCTTC.

The V and J genes are TRBV6-1 and TRBJ2-7, with a weak D call TRBD1 (5 bases). The germline V and J ends were trimmed by 7 bases and 0 bases, with 13 bases remaining between them. This CDR3 region has 14 residues. From germline, CDR1 is MNHNS and CDR2 SASEGT. The CDR3 reads CASTKMDNSYEQYF. CDR3 DNA: TGTGCCAGCACCAAAATGGACAACTCCTACGAGCAGTACTTC.

The rearrangement uses TRBV6-5 and TRBJ2-7, with a weak D call TRBD1 (5 bases). The germline V gene encodes CDR1 MNHEY and CDR2 SVGAGI. Deletions cut 5 bases from V and 5 bases from J, with 16 bases between. The CDR3 is 14 residues long. Here the CDR3 DNA reads TGTGCCAGCAGTCCTGGCACAAGGGGTGACGAGCAGTACTTC. This codes for CASSPGTRGDEQYF.

The J gene is TRBJ2-2, the V gene TRBV5-4, with D possibly being TRBD1 or TRBD2 (5 bases each). Germline V gives CDR1 SGHNT, CDR2 YYREEE (reference sequence). V was clipped by 8 bases and J by 4 bases, with 15 bases between them. This CDR3 is built from 14 residues. The CDR3 bases are TGTGCCAGTAGGCGTTGGGGGAGCACCGGGGAGCTGTTTTTT. Its protein is CASRRWGSTGELFF.